This TCR beta chain was sequenced for a study of cytomegalovirus exposure and HLA in healthy donors. Whole-study context: A later analysis reported the same platform for the roughly 120 validation repertoires and the roughly 700 first-cohort repertoires.

Study-level findings and limits: Subsequent analysis found a tendency for first-cohort TCR clusters to co-occur within the 120 validation repertoires.

Assay: immunoSEQ multiplex PCR; the TCRdb copy retains only in-frame clones and omits some. This table holds tens of thousands of clones, roughly 94% found once. On this clone: What it binds is not known.

From germline, CDR1 is LNHDA and CDR2 SQIVND (reference sequence). V lost 1 base and J lost 7, with 11 bases in between. This CDR3 region has 14 residues. Separation from the roughly 670-subject first cohort characterized the roughly 130-subject validation cohort, to which the donors belonged. V and J are TRBV19 and TRBJ2-1, with D maybe TRBD1 (6 bases). The TCR comes from a woman aged 18-35 years in good health and CMV-seronegative. The specimen sequenced was PBMCs. In DNA form, the CDR3 reads TGTGCCAGTAGTATAGCCAGAGGGGGTAATGAGCAGTTCTTC. It yields the protein CASSIARGGNEQFF.